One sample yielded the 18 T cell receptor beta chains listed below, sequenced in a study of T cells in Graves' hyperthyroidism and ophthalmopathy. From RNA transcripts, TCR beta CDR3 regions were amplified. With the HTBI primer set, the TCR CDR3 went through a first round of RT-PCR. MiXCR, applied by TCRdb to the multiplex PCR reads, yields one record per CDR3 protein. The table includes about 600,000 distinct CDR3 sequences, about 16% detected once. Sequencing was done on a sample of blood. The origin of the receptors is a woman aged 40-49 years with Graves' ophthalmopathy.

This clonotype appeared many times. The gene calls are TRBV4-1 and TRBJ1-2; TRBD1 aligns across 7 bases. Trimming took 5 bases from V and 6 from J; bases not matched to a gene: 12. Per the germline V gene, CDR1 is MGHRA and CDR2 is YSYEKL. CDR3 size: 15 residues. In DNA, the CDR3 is TGCGCCAGCAGCATCCGAGGGACAGCCAGAGATGGCTACACCTTC. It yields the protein CASSIRGTARDGYTF.

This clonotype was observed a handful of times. The CDR3 DNA reads as TGTGCCAGCTCACCACGAGTGGGAGCGCAAGAGACCCAGTACTTC. It encodes CASSPRVGAQETQYF. This chain uses TRBV18 with TRBJ2-5, with a possible D match to TRBD2 (5 bases). The CDR3 runs to 15 residues. The germline gives CDR1 KGHSH, CDR2 LQKENI. Trimming took 1 base from V and 2 from J, leaving 11 bases between them. Looking up the rest from reference TRBV18 and TRBJ2-5 gives the full variable domain: NAGVMQNPRHLVRRRGQEARLRCSPMKGHSHVYWYRQLPEEGLKFMVYLQKENIIDESGMPKERFSAEFPKEGPSILRIQQVVRGDSAAYFCASSPRVGAQETQYFGPGTRLLVL.

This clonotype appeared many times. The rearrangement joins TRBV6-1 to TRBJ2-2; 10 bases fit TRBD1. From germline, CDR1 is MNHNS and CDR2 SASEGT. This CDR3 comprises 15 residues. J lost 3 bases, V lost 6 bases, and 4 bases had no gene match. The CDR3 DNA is TGTGCCAGCAGACACGGACAGGGGGACACCGGGGAGCTGTTTTTT. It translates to CASRHGQGDTGELFF.

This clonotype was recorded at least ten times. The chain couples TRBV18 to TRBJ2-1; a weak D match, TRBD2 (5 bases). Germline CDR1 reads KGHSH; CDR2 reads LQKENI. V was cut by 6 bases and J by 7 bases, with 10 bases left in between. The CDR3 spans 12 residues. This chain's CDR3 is CASSLTRNEQFF. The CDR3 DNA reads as TGTGCCAGCTCCCTTACTAGGAATGAGCAGTTCTTC. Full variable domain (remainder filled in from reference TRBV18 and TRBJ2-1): NAGVMQNPRHLVRRRGQEARLRCSPMKGHSHVYWYRQLPEEGLKFMVYLQKENIIDESGMPKERFSAEFPKEGPSILRIQQVVRGDSAAYFCASSLTRNEQFFGPGTRLTVL.

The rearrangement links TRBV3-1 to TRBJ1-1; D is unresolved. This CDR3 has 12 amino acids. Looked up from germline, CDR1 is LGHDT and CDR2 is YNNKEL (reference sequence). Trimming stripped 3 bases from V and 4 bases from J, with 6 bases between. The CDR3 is CASSQSSTEAFF. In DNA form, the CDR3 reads TGTGCCAGCAGCCAGTCTAGCACTGAAGCTTTCTTT.

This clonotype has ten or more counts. The CDR3 DNA follows: TGTGCCAGCAGCCCGGGGGGACACACTGAAGCTTTCTTT. Translated, it gives CASSPGGHTEAFF. The J gene is TRBJ1-1, the V gene TRBV11-2, with TRBD1 as a possible D gene (5 bases). Germline V gene data show CDR1 as SGHAT and CDR2 as FQNNGV. Between the trimmed V and J ends, which lost 5 bases and 3 bases, there was a span of 10 bases. The CDR3 runs 13 residues.

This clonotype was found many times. CDR3 amino acids: CASSLGGGGYGYTF. DNA for the CDR3: TGTGCCAGCAGCTTAGGGGGGGGCGGCTATGGCTACACCTTC. The chain recombines TRBV7-2 with TRBJ1-2; D might be TRBD1 (6 bases). The CDR3 runs to 14 residues. The V end was cut by 1 base, the J end by 4 bases, with 10 bases between. The V gene's germline CDR1 is SGHTA and CDR2 FQGNSA.

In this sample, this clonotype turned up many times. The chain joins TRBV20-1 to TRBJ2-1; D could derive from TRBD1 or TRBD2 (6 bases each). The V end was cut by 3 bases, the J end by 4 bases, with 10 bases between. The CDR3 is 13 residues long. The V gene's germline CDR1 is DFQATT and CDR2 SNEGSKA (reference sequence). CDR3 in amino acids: CSARGGGYNEQFF. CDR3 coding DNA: TGCAGTGCTAGGGGGGGCGGATACAATGAGCAGTTCTTC.

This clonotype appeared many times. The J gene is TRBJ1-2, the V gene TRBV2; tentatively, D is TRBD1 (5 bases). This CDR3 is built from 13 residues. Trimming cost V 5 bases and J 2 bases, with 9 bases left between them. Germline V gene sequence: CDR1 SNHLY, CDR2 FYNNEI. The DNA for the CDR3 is TGTGCCAGCAGTACGCAGGGAAACTATGGCTACACCTTC. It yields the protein CASSTQGNYGYTF. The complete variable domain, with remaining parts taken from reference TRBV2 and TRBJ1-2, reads EPEVTQTPSHQVTQMGQEVILRCVPISNHLYFYWYRQILGQKVEFLVSFYNNEISEKSEIFDDQFSVERPDGSNFTLKIRSTKLEDSAMYFCASSTQGNYGYTFGSGTRLTVV.

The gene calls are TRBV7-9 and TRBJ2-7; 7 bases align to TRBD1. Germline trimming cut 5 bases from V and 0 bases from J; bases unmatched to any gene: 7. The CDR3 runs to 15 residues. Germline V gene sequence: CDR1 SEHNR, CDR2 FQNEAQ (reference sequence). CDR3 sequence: CASSPGTVLSYEQYF. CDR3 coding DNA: TGTGCCAGCAGCCCAGGGACAGTTCTCTCCTACGAGCAGTACTTC.

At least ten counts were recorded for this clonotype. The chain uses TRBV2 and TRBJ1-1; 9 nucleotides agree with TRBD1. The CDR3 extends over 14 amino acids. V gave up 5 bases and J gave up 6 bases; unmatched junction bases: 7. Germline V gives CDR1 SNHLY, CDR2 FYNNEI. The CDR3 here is CASSLGQGFAEAFF. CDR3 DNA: TGTGCCAGCAGTCTCGGACAGGGGTTCGCTGAAGCTTTCTTT.

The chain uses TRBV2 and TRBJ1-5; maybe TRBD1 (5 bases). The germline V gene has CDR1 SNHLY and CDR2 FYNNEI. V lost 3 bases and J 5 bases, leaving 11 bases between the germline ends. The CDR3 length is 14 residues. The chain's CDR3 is CASSDGGVDQPQHF. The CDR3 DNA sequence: TGTGCCAGCAGTGACGGGGGAGTCGATCAGCCCCAGCATTTT.

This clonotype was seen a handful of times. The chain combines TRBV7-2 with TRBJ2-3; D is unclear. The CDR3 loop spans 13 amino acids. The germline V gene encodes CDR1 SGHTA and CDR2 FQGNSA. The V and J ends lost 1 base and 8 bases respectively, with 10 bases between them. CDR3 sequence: CASSLVGLSTQYF. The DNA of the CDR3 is TGTGCCAGCAGCTTAGTTGGGCTTTCTACGCAGTATTTT.

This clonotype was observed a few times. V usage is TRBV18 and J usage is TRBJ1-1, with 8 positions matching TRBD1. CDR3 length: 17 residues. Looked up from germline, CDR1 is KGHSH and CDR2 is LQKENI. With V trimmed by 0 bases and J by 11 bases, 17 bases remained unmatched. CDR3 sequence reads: CASSPPEAGGSQEKAFF. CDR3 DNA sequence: TGTGCCAGCTCACCACCGGAGGCAGGGGGCTCACAAGAGAAGGCTTTCTTT.

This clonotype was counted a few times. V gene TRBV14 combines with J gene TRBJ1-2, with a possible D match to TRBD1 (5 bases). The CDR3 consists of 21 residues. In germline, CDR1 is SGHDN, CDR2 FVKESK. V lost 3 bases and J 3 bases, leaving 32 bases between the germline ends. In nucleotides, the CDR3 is TGTGCCAGCAGCCAGACCGCCCGACAGAAGTACGATGCCCTGTACTACTATGGCTACACCTTC. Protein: CASSQTARQKYDALYYYGYTF.

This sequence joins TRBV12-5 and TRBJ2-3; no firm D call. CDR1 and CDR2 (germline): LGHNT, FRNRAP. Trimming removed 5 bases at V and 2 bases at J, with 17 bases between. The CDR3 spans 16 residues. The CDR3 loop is CASGPFGSRVTDTQYF. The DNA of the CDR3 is TGTGCTAGTGGTCCCTTCGGGTCCCGGGTCACAGATACGCAGTATTTT.

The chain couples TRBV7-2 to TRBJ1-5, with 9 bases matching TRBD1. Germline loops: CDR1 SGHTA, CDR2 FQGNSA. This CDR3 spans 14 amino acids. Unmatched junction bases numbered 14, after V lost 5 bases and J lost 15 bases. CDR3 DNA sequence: TGTGCCAGCAGCGCACAGGGGGCTGGAGATTTATTGCATTTT. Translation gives CASSAQGAGDLLHF.

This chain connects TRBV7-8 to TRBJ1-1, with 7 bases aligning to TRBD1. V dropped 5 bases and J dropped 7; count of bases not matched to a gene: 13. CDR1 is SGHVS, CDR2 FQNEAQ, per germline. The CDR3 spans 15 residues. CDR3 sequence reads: CASSPQFAQGGEAFF. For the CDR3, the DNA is TGTGCCAGCAGCCCCCAGTTTGCTCAGGGGGGTGAAGCTTTCTTT. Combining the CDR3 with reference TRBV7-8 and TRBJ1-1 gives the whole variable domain GAGVSQSPRYKVAKRGQDVALRCDPISGHVSLFWYQQALGQGPEFLTYFQNEAQLDKSGLPSDRFFAERPEGSVSTLKIQRTQQEDSAVYLCASSPQFAQGGEAFFGQGTRLTVV.